The 24 T cell receptor beta chains reported below all come from one sample, sequenced in a study of CD8+ T cells in alopecia areata. Extracted from the samples, RNA was reverse transcribed into cDNA to serve as the sequencing template. Produced via immunoSEQ multiplex PCR; TCRdb's table is partial and in-frame only. The profile shows over 120,000 clones, around three fifths of them singletons. Sequencing used CD4+ T cells sorted from blood, obtained at week 0. Receptors were obtained from a human donor with alopecia areata.

This clone has only one observation. V usage is TRBV14 and J usage is TRBJ1-2; no clear D gene. CDR1 and CDR2 from the germline V gene are SGHDN and FVKESK. The CDR3 is 12 residues long. The germline V and J ends were trimmed by 4 bases and 3 bases, with 6 bases remaining between them. The CDR3 nucleotides read TGTGCCAGCAGCCCTGGGGACTATGGCTACACCTTC. This translates into CASSPGDYGYTF.

V usage is TRBV23-1 and J usage is TRBJ2-7, with a tentative D call TRBD1 (7 bases). TRBV23-1 counts as an open reading frame of uncertain function. The V and J ends lost 3 bases and 3 bases respectively, with 18 bases between them. The CDR3 length is 16 residues. The CDR3 DNA reads as TGCGCCAGCAGTCAGACTCTTCAGGGGGGCATCTACGAGCAGTACTTC. It yields the protein CASSQTLQGGIYEQYF.

This clone was observed a handful of times. The chain recombines TRBV7-2 with TRBJ1-3, with 7 bases matching TRBD1. CDR3 length: 14 amino acids. Germline V gene sequence: CDR1 SGHTA, CDR2 FQGNSA. V dropped 5 bases and J dropped 2; count of bases not matched to a gene: 3. DNA of the CDR3: TGTGCCAGCAGCACCGGGACAGCTGGAAACACCATATATTTT. It is translated as CASSTGTAGNTIYF.

This clone has just a few counts. This chain links TRBV29-1 with TRBJ1-5; no clear D. Trimming pared 5 bases from V and 1 base from J, leaving 6 bases between. This CDR3 spans 12 amino acids. Per germline, CDR1 SQVTM and CDR2 ANQGSEA. The DNA for the CDR3 is TGCAGCGTTAGAGACAGCAATCAGCCCCAGCATTTT. Translated, it gives CSVRDSNQPQHF. Together with reference TRBV29-1 and TRBJ1-5, the CDR3 gives the full variable domain: SAVISQKPSRDICQRGTSLTIQCQVDSQVTMMFWYRQQPGQSLTLIATANQGSEATYESGFVIDKFPISRPNLTFSTLTVSNMSPEDSSIYLCSVRDSNQPQHFGDGTRLSIL.

The gene calls are TRBV2 and TRBJ2-1; TRBD2 agrees at 10 bases. The V and J ends lost 7 bases and 2 bases, in that order; junction bases with no gene match: 5. Germline loops: CDR1 SNHLY, CDR2 FYNNEI. The CDR3 is made up of 15 amino acids. The CDR3 bases are TGTGCCAGCAAGGCTAGCGGGGGCCCCTACAATGAGCAGTTCTTC. Protein product: CASKASGGPYNEQFF.

The sample holds a few counts of this clone. This chain links TRBV28 with TRBJ2-5; D possibly corresponds to TRBD2 (7 bases). This CDR3 is 14 amino acids long. Germline V gene data show CDR1 as MDHEN and CDR2 as SYDVKM. Trimming cost V 7 bases and J 6 bases, with 18 bases left between them. CDR3 sequence (DNA): TGTGCCAGCACCCTGGGGGGGGGCAGGCAGACCCAGTACTTC. It encodes CASTLGGGRQTQYF.

J is TRBJ2-5 and V is TRBV29-1, with D possibly matching TRBD2 (6 bases). Between the trimmed V and J ends, which lost 7 bases and 1 base, there was a span of 13 bases. Looked up from germline, CDR1 is SQVTM and CDR2 is ANQGSEA. This CDR3 has 13 residues. This CDR3 is CSGGWRAQETQYF. In nucleotides, the CDR3 is TGCAGCGGGGGCTGGAGGGCCCAAGAGACCCAGTACTTC.

This clone was recorded once. J is TRBJ1-1 and V is TRBV7-2; no definite D call. This CDR3 is 14 amino acids long. Germline CDR1 and CDR2: SGHTA and FQGNSA. V lost 1 base, J lost 0 bases, and 6 bases lay in between. In DNA, the CDR3 is TGTGCCAGCAGCTTAGGGGTGATGAACACTGAAGCTTTCTTT. Translating it yields CASSLGVMNTEAFF.

This CDR3 reads CASSLDPDRYGYTF. CDR3 nucleotides: TGCGCCAGCAGCTTGGATCCGGATCGCTATGGCTACACCTTC. This chain joins TRBV5-1 and TRBJ1-2; no definite D call. The CDR3 length is 14 residues. CDR1 SGHRS and CDR2 YFSETQ come from the germline V gene. Trimming left V 0 bases short and J 4 bases short, with 10 bases between.

The chain has TRBV10-3 and TRBJ1-2; no clear D gene. This CDR3 comprises 15 residues. Germline assignment: CDR1 ENHRY and CDR2 SYGVKD. V was pared by 7 bases and J by 1 base, with 16 bases between. Here the CDR3 DNA reads TGTGCCATCACCTTAACACCAGACCTTAACTATGGCTACACCTTC. This translates into CAITLTPDLNYGYTF.

This chain connects TRBV23-1 to TRBJ1-5; 7 nucleotides line up with TRBD1. TRBV23-1 is an ORF, with its function uncertain. The CDR3 consists of 14 residues. V was clipped by 3 bases and J by 2 bases; unmatched bases: 1. The CDR3 sequence: CASSHGQGNQPQHF. The CDR3 coding sequence is TGCGCCAGCAGTCACGGACAGGGCAATCAGCCCCAGCATTTT.

V is TRBV30 and J is TRBJ1-1; D is ambiguous. This CDR3 is 12 amino acids long. Deletions cut 4 bases from V and 8 bases from J, with 14 bases between. CDR1 and CDR2 (germline): GTSNPN, SVGIG (reference sequence). The CDR3 nucleotides are TGTGCCTGGATAATGTCAACTGCCGAAGCTTTCTTT. Amino acids: CAWIMSTAEAFF.

This chain links TRBV4-2 with TRBJ1-2, with D hard to call. Germline V gives CDR1 LGHNA, CDR2 YNFKEQ. This CDR3 is built from 14 residues. Trimming shortened V by 0 bases and J by 5 bases, and 10 bases separated the two germline ends. The CDR3 here is CASSQEMAKYGYTF. CDR3 bases: TGTGCCAGCAGCCAAGAGATGGCAAAATATGGCTACACCTTC.

The V gene is TRBV7-9, the J gene TRBJ2-3; the D gene is possibly TRBD1 (6 bases). Trimming stripped 4 bases from V and 8 bases from J, with 13 bases between. The CDR3 extends over 13 amino acids. CDR1 and CDR2 (germline): SEHNR, FQNEAQ (reference sequence). CDR3 in DNA: TGTGCCAGCAGCTCGTCAGGGGCAGGTACGCAGTATTTT. Translation: CASSSSGAGTQYF.

This chain links TRBV2 with TRBJ1-2, with a tentative D call TRBD1 (5 bases). The CDR3 runs 13 residues. Trimming shortened V by 6 bases and J by 4 bases, and 12 bases separated the two germline ends. The germline V gene encodes CDR1 SNHLY and CDR2 FYNNEI. The CDR3 DNA follows: TGTGCCAGCAGCCTGCCAGACAGCTATGGCTACACCTTC. Translated, it gives CASSLPDSYGYTF.

On this clone itself: Because it lacks the conserved phenylalanine or tryptophan at the end, this CDR3 is likely a read error. The limits of the CDR3 on the DNA are not certain, so only TCRdb's listed CDR3 is given. This rearrangement joins TRBV4-1 to TRBJ1-2. The length of the CDR3 is 15 amino acids, counting both ends. From germline, CDR1 is MGHRA and CDR2 YSYEKL. CDR3 loop: CASSQVGNSNYGYIL.

This clone appeared many times. The V and J genes are TRBV5-1 and TRBJ2-1; TRBD1 agrees at 9 bases. This CDR3 has 14 residues. Germline V CDR1 and CDR2: SGHRS, YFSETQ. With 4 bases clipped from V and 7 bases from J, the junction kept 6 bases outside the gene matches. CDR3 loop: CASSTGQGANEQFF. For the CDR3, the DNA is TGCGCCAGCAGCACGGGACAGGGAGCAAATGAGCAGTTCTTC.

V is TRBV10-3 and J is TRBJ2-7; 10 positions agree with TRBD1. Trimming removed 10 bases from V and 5 bases from J; junction bases left unmatched: 5. Germline values: CDR1 ENHRY, CDR2 SYGVKD. This CDR3 is built from 12 residues. The CDR3 is CATAGQGNEQYF. The CDR3 bases are TGTGCCACAGCGGGACAGGGGAACGAGCAGTACTTC.

The chain combines TRBV2 with TRBJ1-5, with D perhaps TRBD1 (5 bases). The CDR3 covers 15 residues. CDR1 and CDR2 (germline): SNHLY, FYNNEI. The V and J ends lost 5 bases and 0 bases respectively, with 11 bases between them. The CDR3 DNA is TGTGCCAGCAGTAGTGGGGCCCTTAGCAATCAGCCCCAGCATTTT. Its translation is CASSSGALSNQPQHF. Filled out from reference TRBV2 and TRBJ1-5, the complete variable domain reads EPEVTQTPSHQVTQMGQEVILRCVPISNHLYFYWYRQILGQKVEFLVSFYNNEISEKSEIFDDQFSVERPDGSNFTLKIRSTKLEDSAMYFCASSSGALSNQPQHFGDGTRLSIL.

This rearrangement joins TRBV5-1 to TRBJ1-1, with D possibly being TRBD1 (6 bases). This CDR3 region has 14 residues. Germline loops: CDR1 SGHRS, CDR2 YFSETQ. V was clipped by 4 bases and J by 1 base, with 11 bases between them. CDR3 sequence (DNA): TGCGCCAGCAGCCCGGACAGACCGAACACTGAAGCTTTCTTT. Its protein is CASSPDRPNTEAFF.

This clone turned up a few times. This rearrangement joins TRBV5-1 to TRBJ2-5; 8 bases match TRBD1. V was pared by 4 bases and J by 2 bases, with 1 base of the junction left unmatched. The V gene's germline CDR1 is SGHRS and CDR2 YFSETQ. The CDR3 contains 13 residues. Here the CDR3 DNA reads TGCGCCAGCAGCCGGGACAGGCAAGAGACCCAGTACTTC. It encodes CASSRDRQETQYF.

The chain recombines TRBV5-4 with TRBJ2-5; no firm D call. The CDR3 has 14 amino acids. The germline V gene encodes CDR1 SGHNT and CDR2 YYREEE (reference sequence). Trimming removed 2 bases from V and 4 bases from J, with 12 bases in between. The CDR3 loop reads CASSFQSGGETQYF. CDR3 nucleotide sequence: TGTGCCAGCAGCTTCCAATCCGGTGGAGAGACCCAGTACTTC.

The J gene is TRBJ2-5, the V gene TRBV4-2; weak D call: TRBD1 (5 bases). The V end lost 0 bases, the J end lost 3 bases, and 8 bases lay between the germline ends. The CDR3 is 14 residues long. Germline values: CDR1 LGHNA, CDR2 YNFKEQ. The CDR3 sequence is CASSQEGREETQYF. The CDR3 region has the DNA TGTGCCAGCAGCCAAGAAGGCAGGGAAGAGACCCAGTACTTC.

This clone was seen a few times. V is TRBV7-9 and J is TRBJ2-7, with 10 bases matching TRBD2. Trimming removed 4 bases from V and 5 bases from J; junction bases left unmatched: 11. CDR3 length equals 16 residues. Germline loops: CDR1 SEHNR, CDR2 FQNEAQ (reference sequence). The DNA of the CDR3 is TGTGCCAGCAGCTCGGGACGGCTGGGACTAGCGAACGAGCAGTACTTC. Translated, it gives CASSSGRLGLANEQYF.